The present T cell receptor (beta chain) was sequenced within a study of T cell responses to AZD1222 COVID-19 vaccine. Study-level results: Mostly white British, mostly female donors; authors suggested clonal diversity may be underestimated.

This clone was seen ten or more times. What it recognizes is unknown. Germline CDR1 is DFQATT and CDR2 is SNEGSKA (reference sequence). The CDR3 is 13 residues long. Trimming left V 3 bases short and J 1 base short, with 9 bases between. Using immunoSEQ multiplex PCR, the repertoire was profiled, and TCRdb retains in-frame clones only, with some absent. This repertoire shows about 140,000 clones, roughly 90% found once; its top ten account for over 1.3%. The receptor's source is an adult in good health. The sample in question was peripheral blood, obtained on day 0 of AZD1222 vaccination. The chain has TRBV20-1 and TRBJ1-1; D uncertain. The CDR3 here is CSASPGSNTEAFF. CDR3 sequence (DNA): TGCAGTGCTAGTCCGGGCTCGAACACTGAAGCTTTCTTT.